A single T cell receptor (beta chain) is shown here with its context. Antigen: not known. A much larger clonotype is one base distant, so this may be a read error. TCRdb reprocessed the reads via MiXCR and lists one record per CDR3 protein. This table has 150,000 to 200,000 distinct CDR3 sequences, about 30% appearing once. This entry is derived from a study of T cell repertoires in cytomegalovirus infection. At the level of the study: TCR beta signatures that were public indicated CMV infection and matching HLA type. Study-level findings and limits: The response measured ex vivo was dominated by TCR beta clonotypes (HLA-C-restricted and CMV-specific). Carriers of CMV and the relevant HLA type were discriminated by public TCR beta frequency.

V lost 5 bases, J lost 6 bases, and 10 bases lay in between. The CDR3 loop spans 12 amino acids. Germline CDR1 SGHTA, CDR2 FQGNSA. The sequenced sample was PBMCs. This clonotype originated in a human donor in good health (CMV status not recorded). Some clones in this sample may be carry-over from other donors' samples. The chain carries TRBV7-2 and TRBJ1-1; no clear D. This chain's CDR3 is CASSHSVPEAFF. The CDR3 DNA follows: TGTGCCAGCAGCCACAGTGTCCCTGAAGCTTTCTTT.